The 26 T cell receptor beta chains below all came from one sample that was sequenced in a study of blood T cell repertoires in COVID-19. Profiled with immunoSEQ multiplex PCR; TCRdb holds only in-frame clones, not every one. Among about 70,000 clones listed, 81% were seen once. Material for sequencing was peripheral blood. The receptors shown here come from a woman between 65 and 79 years old with acute or convalescent COVID-19.

This clone appeared a few times. The V gene is TRBV9, the J gene TRBJ2-3; D may be TRBD2 (5 bases). V lost 3 bases and J 2 bases, leaving 7 bases between the germline ends. Germline V gene lookup returns CDR1 SGDLS and CDR2 YYNGEE. The CDR3 runs 13 residues. CDR3: CASSGTLTDTQYF. CDR3 DNA: TGTGCCAGCAGCGGGACTCTCACAGATACGCAGTATTTT.

The rearrangement uses TRBV14 and TRBJ2-3; TRBD2 matches 13 bases. The CDR3 loop spans 19 amino acids. The junction had 15 bases not matched to a gene; V was cut back by 3 bases and J by 6 bases. The germline gives CDR1 SGHDN, CDR2 FVKESK. CDR3 protein: CASSHPLGLAGVSGDTQYF. In DNA, the CDR3 is TGTGCCAGCAGCCACCCTCTCGGACTAGCGGGAGTAAGTGGGGATACGCAGTATTTT.

The gene calls are TRBV7-2 and TRBJ1-1; TRBD1 is a possible D gene (5 bases). Trimming removed 5 bases at V and 4 bases at J, with 14 bases between. In germline, CDR1 is SGHTA, CDR2 FQGNSA. The CDR3 is 14 amino acids. CDR3 region: CASSAQGFGTEAFF. The CDR3 DNA follows: TGTGCCAGCAGCGCCCAGGGTTTCGGCACTGAAGCTTTCTTT.

This chain uses TRBV7-2 with TRBJ1-3, with a tentative D call TRBD1 (5 bases). V was clipped by 5 bases and J by 3 bases, with 14 bases between them. This CDR3 spans 15 amino acids. From germline, CDR1 is SGHTA and CDR2 FQGNSA. The CDR3, as DNA: TGTGCCAGCAGCCCACCGGGGGTTGGTGGAAACACCATATATTTT. Encoded protein: CASSPPGVGGNTIYF.

This clone appeared a few times. The chain links TRBV7-9 to TRBJ1-3; D perhaps matches TRBD1 (5 bases). V lost 1 base and J 2 bases, leaving 9 bases between the germline ends. The CDR3 runs to 15 residues. Germline V gene sequence: CDR1 SEHNR, CDR2 FQNEAQ (reference sequence). CDR3 nucleotide sequence: TGTGCCAGCAGCTTAGGGGGCACGGCTGGAAACACCATATATTTT. This encodes CASSLGGTAGNTIYF.

The chain is built from TRBV5-1 and TRBJ2-5, with 14 nucleotides matching TRBD2. The V and J ends lost 4 bases and 5 bases, in that order; junction bases with no gene match: 7. This CDR3 is built from 16 residues. Germline CDR1 and CDR2: SGHRS and YFSETQ. The CDR3 bases are TGCGCCAGCAGCCCAAGGACTAGCGGGAGGTCGGAGACCCAGTACTTC. Translation: CASSPRTSGRSETQYF.

This chain uses TRBV18 with TRBJ1-2; the D gene is possibly TRBD1 (6 bases). The germline V gene encodes CDR1 KGHSH and CDR2 LQKENI. The V and J ends lost 5 bases and 0 bases respectively, with 13 bases between them. This CDR3 is 15 amino acids long. This CDR3 reads CASSSGHPPNYGYTF. In DNA, the CDR3 is TGTGCCAGCTCATCGGGACATCCTCCTAACTATGGCTACACCTTC.

In its sample, this clone was seen a few times. The chain employs TRBV2 and TRBJ1-5; 7 bases are a match to TRBD1. The V gene's germline CDR1 is SNHLY and CDR2 FYNNEI. CDR3 length: 15 residues. The V and J ends lost 8 bases and 1 base, in that order; junction bases with no gene match: 8. CDR3 sequence reads: CASAVEGASNQPQHF. In nucleotides, the CDR3 is TGTGCCAGCGCCGTGGAGGGGGCAAGCAATCAGCCCCAGCATTTT. The full variable domain, in which reference TRBV2 and TRBJ1-5 provide the parts outside the CDR3, is EPEVTQTPSHQVTQMGQEVILRCVPISNHLYFYWYRQILGQKVEFLVSFYNNEISEKSEIFDDQFSVERPDGSNFTLKIRSTKLEDSAMYFCASAVEGASNQPQHFGDGTRLSIL.

The chain combines TRBV19 with TRBJ1-1, with unresolved D. Germline CDR1 LNHDA, CDR2 SQIVND (reference sequence). The CDR3 consists of 15 residues. The V end was cut by 7 bases, the J end by 0 bases, with 15 bases between. CDR3: CASTQAHRLNTEAFF. The CDR3 region has the DNA TGTGCCAGTACCCAAGCCCACAGACTGAACACTGAAGCTTTCTTT.

The V and J genes are TRBV6-5 and TRBJ2-7; 10 nucleotides match TRBD2. The CDR3 covers 12 residues. Unmatched junction bases numbered 0, after V lost 7 bases and J lost 3 bases. Per germline, CDR1 MNHEY and CDR2 SVGAGI. In DNA, the CDR3 is TGTGCCAGCACTAGCGGGAGCTACGAGCAGTACTTC. Translated: CASTSGSYEQYF.

The rearrangement uses TRBV30 and TRBJ2-7, with D tentatively TRBD2 (6 bases). In germline, CDR1 is GTSNPN, CDR2 SVGIG (reference sequence). V was pared by 2 bases and J by 5 bases, with 19 bases between. The CDR3 is 15 residues long. Here the CDR3 reads CAWSPGDDFWNEQYF. The CDR3 DNA reads TGTGCCTGGAGTCCGGGAGATGATTTCTGGAACGAGCAGTACTTC.

V is TRBV28 and J is TRBJ1-2; 9 bases are a match to TRBD1. Germline V gene sequence: CDR1 MDHEN, CDR2 SYDVKM. CDR3 size: 14 residues. Losses at the gene ends were 5 bases for V and 3 bases for J; bases not matched to a gene: 4. The CDR3 protein is CASSTGGGDYGYTF. The CDR3 coding sequence is TGTGCCAGCAGTACAGGGGGCGGCGACTATGGCTACACCTTC.

The CDR3 spells CASRAGDRRYFYEQYF. Written as DNA, the CDR3 is TGTGCCAGCAGGGCTGGGGACAGGCGATACTTCTACGAGCAGTACTTC. This chain uses TRBV27 with TRBJ2-7; 8 bases fit TRBD1. Germline CDR1 is MNHEY and CDR2 is SMNVEV (reference sequence). The CDR3 contains 16 residues. V trimming: 6 bases; J trimming: 3 bases; junction bases outside the gene matches: 13.

The chain is built from TRBV19 and TRBJ1-4; D is unresolved. The CDR3 is 16 residues long. V dropped 0 bases and J dropped 5 bases, with 13 bases sitting between them. Germline values: CDR1 LNHDA, CDR2 SQIVND (reference sequence). CDR3 in DNA: TGTGCCAGTAGTATAGACAGGCCAGCCTTCAATGAAAAACTGTTTTTT. Its translation is CASSIDRPAFNEKLFF.

This chain joins TRBV3-1 (or the pseudogene TRBV3-2) and TRBJ1-4, with 10 bases matching TRBD1. V trimming: 4 bases; J trimming: 7 bases; junction bases outside the gene matches: 0. The germline gives CDR1 LGHDT, CDR2 YNNKEL (reference sequence). This CDR3 contains 13 residues. CDR3 bases: TGTGCCAGCAGCCGGGACAGGGGTGAAAAACTGTTTTTT. Translated, it gives CASSRDRGEKLFF.

V and J are TRBV28 and TRBJ2-1; the match to TRBD2 covers 7 bases. Trimming removed 4 bases from V and 4 bases from J; junction bases left unmatched: 13. The germline gives CDR1 MDHEN, CDR2 SYDVKM. The CDR3 runs 17 residues. The CDR3 DNA reads as TGTGCCAGCAGTTCCCCTAGCGGAGCCCTAAGGTACAATGAGCAGTTCTTC. This sequence encodes CASSSPSGALRYNEQFF.

Turning to this clone: At one boundary the junction diverges from the germline segment, which might be a read error. Other DNA sequences within the sample encode an identical CDR3. The chain uses TRBV7-9 and TRBJ2-7; TRBD1 matches at 8 bases. CDR3 length: 14 amino acids. The germline V gene encodes CDR1 SEHNR and CDR2 FQNEAQ (reference sequence). CDR3 coding DNA: TGTGCCAGCAGCCTAGCAGGGGGCGCCTACGAGCAGTACTTC. This sequence encodes CASSLAGGAYEQYF.

This clone was counted a single time. The CDR3 DNA reads as TGCGCCAGCAGTAGGGGCGAGACCCAGTACTTC. This translates into CASSRGETQYF. V is TRBV5-1 and J is TRBJ2-5; tentative D call: TRBD1 (5 bases). The CDR3 runs to 11 residues. CDR1 and CDR2 from the germline V gene are SGHRS and YFSETQ. V lost 5 bases, J lost 5 bases, and 7 bases lay in between. The full variable domain, with the rest looked up from reference TRBV5-1 and TRBJ2-5, is KAGVTQTPRYLIKTRGQQVTLSCSPISGHRSVSWYQQTPGQGLQFLFEYFSETQRNKGNFPGRFSGRQFSNSRSEMNVSTLELGDSALYLCASSRGETQYFGPGTRLLVL.

The V gene is TRBV19, the J gene TRBJ2-3; D may be TRBD2 (5 bases). The germline V gene has CDR1 LNHDA and CDR2 SQIVND (reference sequence). CDR3 length equals 13 residues. The V end was cut by 3 bases, the J end by 11 bases, with 15 bases between. The CDR3 coding sequence is TGTGCCAGTAGTATCGGCCCCCACGGGGTGCAGTATTTT. Encoded protein: CASSIGPHGVQYF.

This chain uses TRBV28 with TRBJ1-5, with D maybe TRBD1 (5 bases). The CDR3 length is 15 residues. Between the trimmed V and J ends, which lost 5 bases and 0 bases, there was a span of 11 bases. Germline V gene data show CDR1 as MDHEN and CDR2 as SYDVKM. The DNA of the CDR3 is TGTGCCAGCAGTCCAGGGTCGTATAGCAATCAGCCCCAGCATTTT. It yields the protein CASSPGSYSNQPQHF.

The J gene is TRBJ1-6, the V gene TRBV7-8; TRBD1 matches at 9 bases. The CDR3 consists of 16 residues. Germline CDR1 is SGHVS and CDR2 is FQNEAQ. Losses at the gene ends were 0 bases for V and 7 bases for J; bases not matched to a gene: 4. CDR3 loop: CASSLAGTGSNSPLHF. The CDR3 coding sequence is TGTGCCAGCAGCTTAGCGGGGACAGGGTCCAATTCACCCCTCCACTTT.

J is TRBJ1-5 and V is TRBV19; 8 positions agree with TRBD1. The V segment lost 5 bases and the J segment 2 bases; nucleotides outside the gene matches: 8. Germline V gives CDR1 LNHDA, CDR2 SQIVND (reference sequence). The CDR3 is made up of 16 amino acids. The CDR3 sequence is CASSLSDRAGNQPQHF. CDR3 DNA sequence: TGTGCCAGTAGTCTTTCGGACAGGGCGGGCAATCAGCCCCAGCATTTT.

The chain combines TRBV29-1 with TRBJ2-7; 11 bases fit TRBD1. The CDR3 runs to 12 residues. The germline V gene encodes CDR1 SQVTM and CDR2 ANQGSEA. V lost 8 bases to trimming and J lost 5 bases; unmatched junction nucleotides: 5. CDR3 protein: CSTWTGGNEQYF. The CDR3 coding sequence is TGCAGCACATGGACAGGGGGCAACGAGCAGTACTTC.

V and J are TRBV2 and TRBJ2-1; the match to TRBD1 covers 11 bases. V gave up 4 bases and J gave up 6 bases; unmatched junction bases: 5. Per germline, CDR1 SNHLY and CDR2 FYNNEI. The CDR3 runs 15 residues. The CDR3: CASSVTGTGGNEQFF. CDR3 sequence (DNA): TGTGCCAGCAGTGTTACCGGGACAGGGGGCAATGAGCAGTTCTTC.

This clone was seen repeatedly, ten times or more. The V gene is TRBV18, the J gene TRBJ1-3; TRBD1 agrees at 10 bases. The CDR3 has 16 residues. V lost 2 bases to trimming and J lost 2 bases; unmatched junction nucleotides: 3. Germline V CDR1 and CDR2: KGHSH, LQKENI. The CDR3 bases are TGTGCCAGCTCACCATCGGGACAGGGGCCTGGAAACACCATATATTTT. This translates into CASSPSGQGPGNTIYF.

V is TRBV10-2 and J is TRBJ1-5; 9 bases align to TRBD1. The CDR3 extends over 14 amino acids. Germline assignment: CDR1 WSHSY and CDR2 SAAADI. The V gene end was trimmed by 7 bases and the J gene end by 4 bases; junction bases not matched to a gene: 5. The CDR3 nucleotides are TGCGCCAGCACCCGACAGGGGGGGAATCAGCCCCAGCATTTT. Translated: CASTRQGGNQPQHF.